This T cell receptor beta chain was recorded in a study of shared clonotypes between healthy human individuals (dated by TCRdb to the early 2020s). Concerning the study at large: A few men and two women, aged 18 to 49 years, made up the cohort. For each donor, CD4 naive and CD4 memory were each given three plates, CD8 naive was given two plates, and CD8 memory was given one plate. Libraries were prepared and TCR repertoires were sequenced by different laboratories using diverse techniques, in order to increase sequencing depth and limit assay-specific biases. Leukapheresis yielded between about 0.9 and 9 billion PBMCs per donor. To estimate repertoire size and how much clonotypes are shared between individuals, the study performed deep sequencing of blood TCR repertoires from about five healthy adults.

Unmatched junction bases come to 5, with V trimmed by 6 bases and J by 3 bases. From cysteine to phenylalanine, the CDR3 is 14 amino acids long. The retained sequence is limited to the CDR3, 42 bases, with the frame set at the first base. CDR1 and CDR2 were assigned from the germline V gene as MDHEN and SYDVKM. CD8 naive samples consisted of CD45RO-negative cells that were positively selected for CCR7, yielding a CD45RA+CCR7+ population without TemRA cells. Donors were healthy HIV-negative adults with no recently reported acute infections or vaccinations. Only Caucasian adults living in Nashville, Tennessee, USA were represented among the donors. After blood collection by leukapheresis, PBMCs were isolated using Ficoll-Histopaque density gradient centrifugation and then cryopreserved in the vapor phase of liquid nitrogen. Analytical flow cytometry was used to check the purity and quantity of every magnetically sorted T cell population. Genomic DNA was isolated from every sorted fraction and measured by UV absorbance on a Nanodrop 2000c.

On the study overall, not on this receptor specifically: Incomplete sequencing was indicated by rarefaction of sorted-subset datasets, despite the large sequencing depth. About 5% of naive CD4, 3.5% of naive CD8, 2.3% of memory CD4, and 0.4% of memory CD8 clonotypes were shared across several donors. Sampling was limited to blood, and TCR repertoires in tissue likely differ from TCR repertoires in blood. Larger estimated clonotype richness was generally found for naive subsets than for memory subsets. The small number of donors limited the genetic and exposure-history diversity represented. Compared with non-shared clonotypes, clonotypes shared by all four sorted-subset donors had higher generation probabilities. Pairwise subsampling indicated that sequencing depth was expected to affect the degree of clonotype sharing among donors.

Note on this clone: Its target antigen remains unknown. Base qualities are missing; no much larger clone stands one base away.

Using the deep immunoSEQ assay, multiplex PCR amplified TCR CDR3 regions from genomic DNA. For each cell subset, the extracted genomic DNA was distributed evenly across all wells of several immunoSEQ 96-well plates, and each plate served as one replicate. For sorted subsets, 200 ng of genomic DNA, equivalent to about 30,000 T cell genomes, went into each replicate PCR. The purified libraries were quantified using a Qubit 3.0 fluorometer, sized with a Bioanalyzer 2100, and then quantified again using the KAPA Library Quantification kit. Every immunoSEQ 96-well plate was sequenced on a separate single-read 150-cycle Illumina NextSeq 550 flow cell. The authors' analysis ran thus. Because only junctional sequences without quality scores were contained in the immunoSEQ output, filtering matching that applied to full-length reads could not be performed. Sequences were annotated with PyIR, a Python wrapper for IgBLAST v1.9, using IMGT germline references to assign V/J genes and CDR3. Reads were filtered out if the reads had weak V/J assignments (E-value above 1e-6), no CDR3, stop codons, out-of-frame junctions, or ambiguous translated residues. V3J clonotypes were defined by identical inferred V gene, J gene, and CDR3 amino acid sequence. Percentage overlap between repertoires was computed as shared unique clonotypes divided by the size of the smaller repertoire. RTK rarefaction, the Chao1 estimator, and Recon v2.1 estimates of unobserved clonotypes were used to assess repertoire richness. Generation probabilities were computed with OLGA for all TCRbeta clonotypes obtained by the gDNA method from a few donors. TCRdb re-hosts the immuneACCESS table, in-frame sequences only. Its copies lack some clones; in the studies checked, an unresolved V gene accounts for under half of them, and the cause for the rest is not known. The V and J calls and clone size come from that table; D and trimming were worked out from the DNA. This sample lists more than 2 million clones; around 96% were detected once. The top ten hold 1% to 1.3% of the sample.

The receptor comes from a man younger than 35 in good health. The receptor chain draws on TRBV28 and TRBJ1-5, and 7 junction bases match TRBD1. Sequencing was done on a sample of naive CD8+ T cells sorted from blood. The sample's cell subset or site label is to be understood as: CD45RA+CCR7+. Read as DNA, the sequence is TGTGCCAGCAGATCGGGACAGTACAATCAGCCCCAGCATTTT. The resulting protein is CASRSGQYNQPQHF.